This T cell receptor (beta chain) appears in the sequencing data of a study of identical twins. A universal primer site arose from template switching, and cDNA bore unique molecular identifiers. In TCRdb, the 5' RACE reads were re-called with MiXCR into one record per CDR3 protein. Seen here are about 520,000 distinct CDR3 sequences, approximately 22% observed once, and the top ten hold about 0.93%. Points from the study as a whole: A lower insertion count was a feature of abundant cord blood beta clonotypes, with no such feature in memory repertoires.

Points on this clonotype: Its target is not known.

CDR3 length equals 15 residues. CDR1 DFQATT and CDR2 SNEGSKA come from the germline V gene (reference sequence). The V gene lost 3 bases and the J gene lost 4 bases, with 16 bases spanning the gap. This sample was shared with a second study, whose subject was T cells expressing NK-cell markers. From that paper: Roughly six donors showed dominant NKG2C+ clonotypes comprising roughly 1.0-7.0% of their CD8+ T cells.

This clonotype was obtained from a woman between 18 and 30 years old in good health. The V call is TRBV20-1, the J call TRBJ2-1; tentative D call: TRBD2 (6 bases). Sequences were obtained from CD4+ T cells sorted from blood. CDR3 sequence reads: CSASGRGGVYNEQFF. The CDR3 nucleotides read TGCAGTGCTAGTGGCCGGGGCGGGGTTTACAATGAGCAGTTCTTC.